These 6 T cell receptor beta chains came from one sample sequenced in a study of T cell changes during pregnancy in multiple sclerosis. The data were produced by immunoSEQ multiplex PCR, yet TCRdb's version contains in-frame clones alone and is incomplete. The sample includes fewer than 130,000 clones, approximately 90% of them seen just once. The sequencing used peripheral blood, collected after pregnancy. These receptors came from a female donor with multiple sclerosis, enrolled in a pregnancy study.

The rearrangement joins TRBV5-4 to TRBJ1-1; D remains unclear. Germline CDR1 SGHNT, CDR2 YYREEE (reference sequence). The V gene lost 0 bases and the J gene lost 4 bases, with 7 bases spanning the gap. The CDR3 spans 13 residues. The CDR3 region is CASSLDSFTEAFF. CDR3 nucleotides: TGTGCCAGCAGCTTGGACAGTTTCACTGAAGCTTTCTTT.

This clone was detected only once. This sequence joins TRBV19 and TRBJ2-2; D unresolved. The CDR3 has 13 amino acids. The V end lost 7 bases, the J end lost 0 bases, and 6 bases lay between the germline ends. Germline CDR1 reads LNHDA; CDR2 reads SQIVND (reference sequence). The CDR3 DNA follows: TGTGCCAGTAAATCTACGAACACCGGGGAGCTGTTTTTT. Protein: CASKSTNTGELFF.

The count of this clone is one. V and J are TRBV7-2 and TRBJ1-2, with TRBD1 matching 7 bases. In germline, CDR1 is SGHTA, CDR2 FQGNSA. This CDR3 region has 12 residues. V lost 5 bases to trimming and J lost 8 bases; unmatched junction nucleotides: 5. CDR3: CASSPRTGGYTF. Here the CDR3 DNA reads TGTGCCAGCAGCCCCAGGACAGGAGGCTACACCTTC.

The rearrangement joins TRBV27 to TRBJ2-2; no clear D. The V end lost 5 bases, the J end lost 5 bases, and 12 bases lay between the germline ends. Germline V CDR1 and CDR2: MNHEY, SMNVEV (reference sequence). This CDR3 is 14 amino acids long. The CDR3 region is CASSPGSGTGELFF. CDR3 DNA: TGTGCCAGCAGTCCAGGTAGTGGTACCGGGGAGCTGTTTTTT.

J is TRBJ2-1 and V is TRBV6-6; 8 nucleotides agree with TRBD2. This CDR3 comprises 14 residues. With 6 bases clipped from V and 8 bases from J, the junction kept 9 bases outside the gene matches. Germline values: CDR1 MNHNY, CDR2 SVGAGI (reference sequence). The CDR3 protein is CASRSPTAGDEQFF. CDR3 in DNA: TGTGCCAGCAGATCGCCGACAGCGGGGGATGAGCAGTTCTTC.

The J gene is TRBJ1-5, the V gene TRBV7-2; 7 nucleotides agree with TRBD1. The CDR3 contains 15 residues. The V gene end was trimmed by 5 bases and the J gene end by 4 bases; junction bases not matched to a gene: 8. Germline V gene data show CDR1 as SGHTA and CDR2 as FQGNSA. This chain's CDR3 is CASSTQGTGNQPQHF. The CDR3 region has the DNA TGTGCCAGCAGCACACAGGGGACGGGAAATCAGCCCCAGCATTTT.